The rows below give T cell receptor beta chains drawn from one sample of a study of blood T cell repertoires in COVID-19. Assay used: immunoSEQ multiplex PCR; TCRdb lists only in-frame clones, some missing. This table has about 300,000 clones, around 90% appearing once. Sequencing was done on a sample of peripheral blood. These receptors were taken from a man younger than 30 with active or convalescent COVID-19. CDR3s include the opening cysteine and the closing phenylalanine or tryptophan. Fields, in order: D gene, V gene, clone size, J gene, CDR3 DNA, CDR3 protein. D genes are given only for firm matches. Clone size is not always given. Where it is, it says once, few, many or a class for expanded clones.

>.|TRBV5-5|.|TRBJ2-6
TGTGCCAGCAGCTTGGCAGGACAGTCCTACTCTGGGGCCAACGTCCTGACTTTC
CASSLAGQSYSGANVLTF
>.|TRBV3-1/TRBV3-2|once|TRBJ1-2
TGTGCCAGCAGCCAAGATAAGGGGCCCATTTTGTATGGCTACACCTTC
CASSQDKGPILYGYTF
>.|TRBV15|.|TRBJ1-2
TGTGCCACCAGCAGAGATCTAGCGTCCTACACCTTC
CATSRDLASYTF
>.|TRBV27|.|TRBJ2-7
TGTGCCAGCAGTGCGCGACAACCCCTCTACGAGCAGTACTTC
CASSARQPLYEQYF
>.|TRBV4-3|.|TRBJ2-3
TGCGCCAGCAGATTATCGGCGGGGAGCCCTTTTAGCACAGATACGCAGTATTTT
CASRLSAGSPFSTDTQYF
>.|TRBV29-1|.|TRBJ2-7
TGCAGCGTTGAAGGAGGTGGAGGCGAGCAGTACTTC
CSVEGGGGEQYF
>.|TRBV6-2/TRBV6-3|.|TRBJ1-5
TGTGCCAGCAGCTTTACAGGGTGGGCCGGTCAGCCCCAGCATTTT
CASSFTGWAGQPQHF
>TRBD2|TRBV19|.|TRBJ2-1
TGTGCCAGTACTAGCGGGAGCTCCTACAATGAGCAGTTCTTC
CASTSGSSYNEQFF
>.|TRBV11-2|.|TRBJ1-6
TGTGCCAGCAGCTTACCCCCGGTGAACTATAATTCACCCCTCCACTTT
CASSLPPVNYNSPLHF
>TRBD1|TRBV19|.|TRBJ1-1
TGTGCCAGTAGTACGACAGGGGTCACTGAAGCTTTCTTT
CASSTTGVTEAFF
>.|TRBV5-1|few|TRBJ1-2
TGCGCCAGCAGCTTCAGGGGATATAACTATGGCTACACCTTC
CASSFRGYNYGYTF
>TRBD1|TRBV5-6|.|TRBJ1-1
TGTGCCAGCAGCTTGGAGCGGGACAGGGGGCGAGGGGTCACTGAAGCTTTCTTT
CASSLERDRGRGVTEAFF
>TRBD2|TRBV7-2|.|TRBJ2-7
TGTGCCAGCAGCTTGCGGGGGGGACTAATCGACGAGCAGTACTTC
CASSLRGGLIDEQYF
>TRBD2|TRBV3-1/TRBV3-2|.|TRBJ2-3
TGTGCCAGCAGTCAGGGGCGGGAGGTAGATACGCAGTATTTT
CASSQGREVDTQYF
>.|TRBV28|.|TRBJ2-1
TGTGCCAGCAGTCTTAGAACCTACAATGAGCAGTTCTTC
CASSLRTYNEQFF
>.|TRBV6-4|.|TRBJ1-2
TGTGCCAGCAGTGACTCGGGCAGTGTCTGGGACACCTTC
CASSDSGSVWDTF
>.|TRBV18|.|TRBJ2-3
TGTGCCAGCTCATCCTCGTTGGAGGATACGCAGTATTTT
CASSSSLEDTQYF
>TRBD1|TRBV7-6|.|TRBJ2-5
TGTGCCAGCAGCTTACGACCGGGACAGGGTGTGGAGACCCAGTACTTC
CASSLRPGQGVETQYF
>.|TRBV4-3|.|TRBJ2-1
TGCGCCAGCAGCCAAGATCCGACGGCGGGGGCTTCCTACAATGAGCAGTTCTTC
CASSQDPTAGASYNEQFF
>TRBD1|TRBV2|.|TRBJ1-2
TGTGCCAGCATAAAGGGGACAGGGGACGGCTACACCTTC
CASIKGTGDGYTF
>.|TRBV18|once|TRBJ1-6
TGTGCCAGCTCATTACAGGAAGGCTCCTATAATTCACCCCTCCACTTT
CASSLQEGSYNSPLHF
>TRBD1|TRBV27|.|TRBJ2-5
TGTGCCAGCAGTTTCGACAACAGGGGCCAAGAGACCCAGTACTTC
CASSFDNRGQETQYF
>.|TRBV6-4|once|TRBJ1-2
TGTGCCAGCAGTGGGGGGCTTAACTATGGCTACACCTTC
CASSGGLNYGYTF
>.|TRBV5-8|.|TRBJ2-5
TGTGCCAGCAGCTTGGAACAGTTGGAGACCCAGTACTTC
CASSLEQLETQYF
>.|TRBV7-6|.|TRBJ2-1
TGTGCCAGCAGCTCCACATACAGTTACAATGAGCAGTTCTTC
CASSSTYSYNEQFF
>.|TRBV10-3|.|TRBJ2-3
TGTGCCATCAGTGAGCTGGGCCCTAGCACAGATACGCAGTATTTT
CAISELGPSTDTQYF
>.|TRBV3-1/TRBV3-2|.|TRBJ2-1
TGTGCCAGCAGCTCCCTGTCCTCCAATGAGCAGTTCTTC
CASSSLSSNEQFF
>.|TRBV28|.|TRBJ1-2
TGTGCCAGCAGAGACAGGTCCTGGGAGGGCTACACCTTC
CASRDRSWEGYTF
>.|TRBV7-3|.|TRBJ2-5
TGTGCCAGCAGCTTAACCGGAGGGACGCGTGAGACCCAGTACTTC
CASSLTGGTRETQYF
>.|TRBV10-3|.|TRBJ2-2
TGTGCCATCAGTGAGGGGCGGGGTTTTACTCCCGGGGAGCTGTTTTTT
CAISEGRGFTPGELFF
>.|TRBV5-1|.|TRBJ2-7
TGCGCCAGCAGCCCTCAGGGCGACTACGAGCAGTACTTC
CASSPQGDYEQYF
>.|TRBV9|once|TRBJ2-7
TGTGCCAGCAGCCCTAGCGAGACTCTAAGACACGAGCAGTACTTC
CASSPSETLRHEQYF
>TRBD2|TRBV28|.|TRBJ2-7
TGTGCCAGCAGTTTGGGTAGCGGGACTTCCTACGAGCAGTACTTC
CASSLGSGTSYEQYF
>.|TRBV3-1/TRBV3-2|.|TRBJ1-2
TGTGCCAGCAGCCACCGACAGACAAGGGAACCCTATGGCTACACCTTC
CASSHRQTREPYGYTF
>.|TRBV6-4|once|TRBJ1-6
TGTGCCAGCAGTGACTCGAACCAGGGTAATTCACCCCTCCACTTT
CASSDSNQGNSPLHF
>.|TRBV7-9|.|TRBJ1-3
TGTGCCAGCAGCTCTGGCAGGTCGAAGTCTGGAAACACCATATATTTT
CASSSGRSKSGNTIYF
>TRBD1|TRBV5-1|.|TRBJ2-7
TGCGCCAGCAGCCTAGGACAGGAATACGAGCAGTACTTC
CASSLGQEYEQYF